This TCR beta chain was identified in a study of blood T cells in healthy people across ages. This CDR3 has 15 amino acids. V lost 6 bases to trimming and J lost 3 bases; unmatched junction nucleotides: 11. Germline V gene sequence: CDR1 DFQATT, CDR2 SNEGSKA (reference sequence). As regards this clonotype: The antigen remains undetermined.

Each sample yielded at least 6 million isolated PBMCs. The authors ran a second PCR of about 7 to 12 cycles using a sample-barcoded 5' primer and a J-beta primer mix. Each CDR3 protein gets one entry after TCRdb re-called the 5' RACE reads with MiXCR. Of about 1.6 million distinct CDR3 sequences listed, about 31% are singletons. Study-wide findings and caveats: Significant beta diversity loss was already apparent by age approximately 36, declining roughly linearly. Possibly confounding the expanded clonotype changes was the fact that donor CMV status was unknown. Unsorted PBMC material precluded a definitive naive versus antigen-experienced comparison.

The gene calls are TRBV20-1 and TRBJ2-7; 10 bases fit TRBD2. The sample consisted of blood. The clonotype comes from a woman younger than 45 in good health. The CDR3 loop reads CSAPRRLAGDYEQYF. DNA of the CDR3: TGCAGTGCCCCCCGTAGGCTAGCGGGGGACTACGAGCAGTACTTC.